These 21 T cell receptor beta chains were sequenced from one sample in a study of T cell responses to AZD1222 COVID-19 vaccine. Assay used: immunoSEQ multiplex PCR; TCRdb lists only in-frame clones, some missing. The table includes 130,000 or so clones, roughly 88% detected once. The source was peripheral blood, collected 28 days after the second AZD1222 dose. The receptors originated from an adult who received the AZD1222 COVID-19 vaccine.

The rearrangement uses TRBV7-9 and TRBJ1-1; tentatively, D is TRBD1 (6 bases). The V gene lost 5 bases and the J gene lost 7 bases, with 17 bases spanning the gap. Looked up from germline, CDR1 is SEHNR and CDR2 is FQNEAQ (reference sequence). This CDR3 comprises 14 residues. The CDR3 reads CASSLRQDESEAFF. DNA of the CDR3: TGTGCCAGCAGCCTGCGACAGGACGAAAGTGAAGCTTTCTTT. Looking up the rest from reference TRBV7-9 and TRBJ1-1 gives the full variable domain: DTGVSQNPRHKITKRGQNVTFRCDPISEHNRLYWYRQTLGQGPEFLTYFQNEAQLEKSRLLSDRFSAERPKGSFSTLEIQRTEQGDSAMYLCASSLRQDESEAFFGQGTRLTVV.

This chain joins TRBV14 and TRBJ2-7, with TRBD1 as a possible D gene (5 bases). Per the germline V gene, CDR1 is SGHDN and CDR2 is FVKESK. Deletions cut 1 base from V and 10 bases from J, with 8 bases between. This CDR3 region has 11 residues. For the CDR3, the DNA is TGTGCCAGCAGCCAAGGACAGCGTCAGTACTTC. Residues: CASSQGQRQYF.

This sequence joins TRBV28 and TRBJ2-7; 10 bases agree with TRBD1. There are 14 residues in the CDR3. Germline-derived CDR1 and CDR2 are MDHEN and SYDVKM. V trimming: 6 bases; J trimming: 6 bases; junction bases outside the gene matches: 8. The CDR3 DNA follows: TGTGCCAGCAGGGGGACAGGGGCGGGGTCCGAGCAGTACTTC. Amino acids: CASRGTGAGSEQYF.

The genes are TRBV6-5 and TRBJ1-6, with D perhaps matching TRBD1 (6 bases). Per the germline V gene, CDR1 is MNHEY and CDR2 is SVGAGI. CDR3 length: 15 amino acids. The ends were cut back, 6 bases at V and 3 bases at J, with 12 bases in the middle. CDR3 sequence reads: CASRPTGSYNSPLHF. Here the CDR3 DNA reads TGTGCCAGCAGGCCTACAGGGAGCTATAATTCACCCCTCCACTTT.

The gene calls are TRBV29-1 and TRBJ2-3; the match to TRBD1 covers 11 bases. CDR1 is SQVTM and CDR2 is ANQGSEA in the germline V gene. Unmatched junction bases numbered 2, after V lost 4 bases and J lost 5 bases. The CDR3 loop spans 13 amino acids. CDR3 amino acids: CSVGTGGGDTQYF. Written as DNA, the CDR3 is TGCAGCGTTGGGACAGGGGGCGGAGATACGCAGTATTTT.

This chain uses TRBV5-1 with TRBJ2-3; unclear D gene. CDR3 length: 14 amino acids. Trimming pared 6 bases from V and 0 bases from J, leaving 11 bases between. Germline V gene data show CDR1 as SGHRS and CDR2 as YFSETQ. CDR3 nucleotides: TGCGCCAGCAAGCCAGAAATTAGCACAGATACGCAGTATTTT. Amino acid sequence: CASKPEISTDTQYF. Drawing the rest from reference TRBV5-1 and TRBJ2-3, the complete variable domain is KAGVTQTPRYLIKTRGQQVTLSCSPISGHRSVSWYQQTPGQGLQFLFEYFSETQRNKGNFPGRFSGRQFSNSRSEMNVSTLELGDSALYLCASKPEISTDTQYFGPGTRLTVL.

The chain uses TRBV6-5 and TRBJ1-1; D is possibly TRBD1 (5 bases). This CDR3 comprises 14 residues. Germline CDR1 and CDR2: MNHEY and SVGAGI. Between the trimmed V and J ends, which lost 4 bases and 5 bases, there was a span of 14 bases. The CDR3 loop reads CASSSRRGGTEAFF. The CDR3 DNA sequence: TGTGCCAGCAGTTCCCGACGTGGGGGGACTGAAGCTTTCTTT.

The rearrangement joins TRBV11-2 to TRBJ1-5; D is unclear. The CDR3 runs to 13 residues. Between the trimmed V and J ends, which lost 2 bases and 3 bases, there was a span of 5 bases. Per the germline V gene, CDR1 is SGHAT and CDR2 is FQNNGV. CDR3 amino acids: CASSLTNNQPQHF. The CDR3 DNA is TGTGCCAGCAGCTTAACCAACAATCAGCCCCAGCATTTT.

This chain uses TRBV7-9 with TRBJ2-1, with D uncertain. Deletions cut 3 bases from V and 5 bases from J, with 8 bases between. The CDR3 loop spans 13 amino acids. CDR1 and CDR2 from the germline V gene are SEHNR and FQNEAQ (reference sequence). The CDR3 sequence: CASSLSAHNEQFF. DNA of the CDR3: TGTGCCAGCAGCTTGTCAGCTCACAATGAGCAGTTCTTC.

A few counts support this clone. The rearrangement links TRBV3-1 (or the pseudogene TRBV3-2) to TRBJ1-1, with D possibly TRBD1 on 6 matching bases. The CDR3 covers 15 residues. From germline, CDR1 is LGHDT and CDR2 YNNKEL (reference sequence). V was cut by 3 bases and J by 7 bases, with 18 bases left in between. CDR3 DNA sequence: TGTGCCAGCAGCCAGAGGGGAGCAGGGGTTTATGAAGCTTTCTTT. Amino acid sequence: CASSQRGAGVYEAFF.

V and J are TRBV5-1 and TRBJ2-1; D gene ambiguous. The CDR3 is 11 residues long. CDR1 and CDR2 (germline): SGHRS, YFSETQ. V lost 2 bases, J lost 5 bases, and 2 bases lay in between. In DNA form, the CDR3 reads TGCGCCAGCAGCTTCAACAATGAGCAGTTCTTC. Protein: CASSFNNEQFF.

The chain joins TRBV9 to TRBJ2-2; TRBD1 aligns across 7 bases. The CDR3 consists of 15 residues. Trimming cost V 3 bases and J 0 bases; bases outside gene matches: 2. Looked up from germline, CDR1 is SGDLS and CDR2 is YYNGEE. CDR3 sequence: CASSAGTANTGELFF. CDR3 nucleotides: TGTGCCAGCAGCGCCGGGACAGCGAACACCGGGGAGCTGTTTTTT.

V is TRBV11-2 and J is TRBJ2-1; TRBD2 aligns across 9 bases. V was pared by 6 bases and J by 2 bases, with 5 bases of the junction left unmatched. Germline V lookup: CDR1 SGHAT, CDR2 FQNNGV. The length of the CDR3 is 15 residues. The CDR3 region has the DNA TGTGCCAGCAGACCAAGCGGGGGGCCCTACAATGAGCAGTTCTTC. Translation gives CASRPSGGPYNEQFF.

V is TRBV9 and J is TRBJ1-2, with 7 bases lining up with TRBD1. The trim removed 4 bases at V and 6 bases at J, leaving 12 bases unmatched. In germline, CDR1 is SGDLS, CDR2 YYNGEE. The CDR3 sequence is 15 residues long. This chain's CDR3 is CASSSHSGTVDGYTF. CDR3 nucleotide sequence: TGTGCCAGCAGCTCTCACTCCGGGACAGTCGATGGCTACACCTTC. The full variable domain, its missing parts supplied by reference TRBV9 and TRBJ1-2, is DSGVTQTPKHLITATGQRVTLRCSPRSGDLSVYWYQQSLDQGLQFLIQYYNGEERAKGNILERFSAQQFPDLHSELNLSSLELGDSALYFCASSSHSGTVDGYTFGSGTRLTVV.

The chain recombines TRBV9 with TRBJ1-2; D is possibly TRBD1 (6 bases). This CDR3 contains 15 residues. V was pared by 2 bases and J by 3 bases, with 14 bases between. The V gene's germline CDR1 is SGDLS and CDR2 YYNGEE. CDR3 nucleotide sequence: TGTGCCAGCAGCGTCTACCCGGGGACATACTATGGCTACACCTTC. Its translation is CASSVYPGTYYGYTF.

This rearrangement joins TRBV7-2 to TRBJ1-5; no reliable D call. The CDR3 consists of 15 residues. Germline V lookup: CDR1 SGHTA, CDR2 FQGNSA. V was shortened by 1 base and J by 4 bases, with 11 bases between the two germline ends. CDR3 sequence (DNA): TGTGCCAGCAGCTTAGATCTAGGCATTAATCAGCCCCAGCATTTT. This sequence encodes CASSLDLGINQPQHF.

This clone has just one count. The rearrangement uses TRBV5-3 and TRBJ2-3; TRBD2 matches at 11 bases. TRBV5-3 is sorted into the ORF group, with uncertain function. Losses at the gene ends were 4 bases for V and 3 bases for J; bases not matched to a gene: 10. The CDR3 spans 17 residues. The CDR3 coding sequence is TGTGCCAGAAGCCCCCGATCACTAGCGGGGGAGACAGATACGCAGTATTTT. Protein product: CARSPRSLAGETDTQYF.

The chain is built from TRBV4-3 and TRBJ2-7; the match to TRBD1 covers 9 bases. Germline lookup yields CDR1 LGHNA and CDR2 YSLEER. Germline trimming cut 4 bases from V and 7 bases from J; bases unmatched to any gene: 5. The CDR3 loop spans 13 amino acids. DNA for the CDR3: TGCGCCAGCAGCCCCACAGGGGGCGGGGAGCAGTACTTC. Translating it yields CASSPTGGGEQYF.

The gene calls are TRBV5-1 and TRBJ2-7; D gene ambiguous. In germline, CDR1 is SGHRS, CDR2 YFSETQ. The CDR3 totals 17 residues. Trimming took off 0 bases at V and 3 bases at J, with 19 bases between the two ends. The CDR3 DNA reads TGCGCCAGCAGCTTGGAGTTCCGGACGGCTGTAGACTACGAGCAGTACTTC. Translated, it gives CASSLEFRTAVDYEQYF.

V and J are TRBV9 and TRBJ1-2; D remains unclear. CDR1 and CDR2 (germline): SGDLS, YYNGEE. The CDR3 is 16 residues long. V lost 5 bases to trimming and J lost 6 bases, with 23 bases between them. The CDR3 DNA follows: TGTGCCAGCAGACGGGAGGCAGGCTACGGTGGCCATGGCTACACCTTC. Protein sequence: CASRREAGYGGHGYTF.

V gene TRBV5-6 combines with J gene TRBJ2-1; no reliable D call. Germline V gene lookup returns CDR1 SGHDT and CDR2 YYEEEE. V gave up 3 bases and J gave up 8 bases, with 12 bases separating them. This CDR3 contains 13 residues. Here the CDR3 reads CASSSSRPDEQFF. CDR3 bases: TGTGCCAGCAGCTCCTCGCGGCCCGATGAGCAGTTCTTC. The variable domain in full, with the rest retrieved from reference TRBV5-6 and TRBJ2-1, is DAGVTQSPTHLIKTRGQQVTLRCSPKSGHDTVSWYQQALGQGPQFIFQYYEEEERQRGNFPDRFSGHQFPNYSSELNVNALLLGDSALYLCASSSSRPDEQFFGPGTRLTVL.